This TCR beta chain was retrieved from a study of cytomegalovirus exposure and HLA in healthy donors. The PCR contained 60 Vbeta and 13 Jbeta primers. Some clones are missing from TCRdb's copy, which holds only in-frame ones; the method was immunoSEQ multiplex PCR. Of about 210,000 clones in the sample, over 75% are singletons; the top ten hold about 1.7%. The V gene end was trimmed by 5 bases and the J gene end by 2 bases; junction bases not matched to a gene: 4. There are 14 residues in the CDR3. The germline V gene encodes CDR1 SQVTM and CDR2 ANQGSEA. Sequenced: PBMCs. The chain carries TRBV29-1 and TRBJ2-2; 8 bases agree with TRBD1. This sequence was found in a male donor in good health and CMV-seronegative. CDR3 sequence (DNA): TGCAGCGTTCACGACAGGGGTAACACCGGGGAGCTGTTTTTT. The encoded protein is CSVHDRGNTGELFF.